The 27 T cell receptor beta chains below were found in one sample sequenced in a study of blood T cell repertoires in COVID-19. Profiled with immunoSEQ multiplex PCR; TCRdb holds only in-frame clones, not every one. The table includes around 250,000 clones, 90% detected once. Sequencing input: peripheral blood. These receptor sequences come from an older woman with COVID-19, enrolled during active disease.

The chain carries TRBV4-2 and TRBJ1-6, with 9 bases identical to TRBD1. There are 17 residues in the CDR3. The V gene's germline CDR1 is LGHNA and CDR2 YNFKEQ. The junction had 7 bases not matched to a gene; V was cut back by 0 bases and J by 7 bases. For the CDR3, the DNA is TGTGCCAGCAGCCAAGACCCCGGGACAGGGATGAATTCACCCCTCCACTTT. It codes for CASSQDPGTGMNSPLHF.

V and J are TRBV4-2 and TRBJ1-2; no firm D call. Germline CDR1 is LGHNA and CDR2 is YNFKEQ. The CDR3 length is 16 residues. V lost 0 bases and J 1 base, leaving 12 bases between the germline ends. CDR3 nucleotide sequence: TGTGCCAGCAGCCAAGATCTACAAACAGTTAACTATGGCTACACCTTC. This codes for CASSQDLQTVNYGYTF.

The V and J genes are TRBV2 and TRBJ1-5, with 12 bases matching TRBD1. This CDR3 is built from 14 residues. The junction had 2 bases not matched to a gene; V was cut back by 6 bases and J by 5 bases. Germline CDR1 and CDR2: SNHLY and FYNNEI. In nucleotides, the CDR3 is TGTGCCAGCAGGGGGACAGGGGGCGATCAGCCCCAGCATTTT. It encodes CASRGTGGDQPQHF. Filled out from reference TRBV2 and TRBJ1-5, the complete variable domain reads EPEVTQTPSHQVTQMGQEVILRCVPISNHLYFYWYRQILGQKVEFLVSFYNNEISEKSEIFDDQFSVERPDGSNFTLKIRSTKLEDSAMYFCASRGTGGDQPQHFGDGTRLSIL.

The chain joins TRBV19 to TRBJ2-1; 7 positions match TRBD1. This CDR3 has 16 residues. Trimming took 6 bases from V and 7 from J; bases not matched to a gene: 15. The germline CDR1 and CDR2 sequences are LNHDA and SQIVND (reference sequence). The DNA for the CDR3 is TGTGCCAGTAGGAGAACGCCGGACAGGCTGGGGAATGAGCAGTTCTTC. This sequence encodes CASRRTPDRLGNEQFF.

The chain has TRBV7-8 and TRBJ1-2; D perhaps matches TRBD1 (5 bases). The CDR3 is 16 residues long. With 1 base removed from V and 0 bases from J, the gap between germline ends came to 12 bases. The germline CDR1 and CDR2 sequences are SGHVS and FQNEAQ. CDR3 region: CASSLVGGEANYGYTF. The CDR3 coding sequence is TGTGCCAGCAGCTTAGTTGGAGGGGAAGCTAACTATGGCTACACCTTC.

The V gene is TRBV6-1, the J gene TRBJ1-1, with D maybe TRBD1 (5 bases). The CDR3 runs to 14 residues. The V gene's germline CDR1 is MNHNS and CDR2 SASEGT. Trimming cost V 2 bases and J 3 bases, with 10 bases left between them. The CDR3 sequence: CASSEQGKHTEAFF. As DNA, the CDR3 is TGTGCCAGCAGTGAACAGGGTAAGCACACTGAAGCTTTCTTT.

The chain employs TRBV7-2 and TRBJ1-5; 8 bases agree with TRBD1. This CDR3 is 16 amino acids long. Germline CDR1 SGHTA, CDR2 FQGNSA. Trimming at V came to 5 bases and at J to 9 bases, leaving 15 bases not matched to a gene. Here the CDR3 reads CASSPNGQGRWAPQHF. The CDR3 bases are TGTGCCAGCAGCCCGAATGGACAGGGTCGTTGGGCGCCCCAGCATTTT.

The J gene is TRBJ1-2, the V gene TRBV19, with unresolved D. The ends were cut back, 3 bases at V and 8 bases at J, with 10 bases in the middle. Germline assignment: CDR1 LNHDA and CDR2 SQIVND (reference sequence). The CDR3 loop spans 12 amino acids. CDR3 in amino acids: CASSIPDTGYTF. Here the CDR3 DNA reads TGTGCCAGTAGTATTCCAGATACAGGCTACACCTTC.

Regarding this clone: At the DNA level, this CDR3 is encoded by other sequences in the same sample as well. This chain links TRBV7-3 with TRBJ2-5; 9 bases fit TRBD1. CDR3 length: 14 amino acids. Germline loops: CDR1 SGHTA, CDR2 FQGTGA. V lost 4 bases, J lost 5 bases, and 5 bases stayed unmatched. This chain's CDR3 is CASSSTGGGETQYF. The DNA for the CDR3 is TGTGCCAGCAGCTCCACAGGGGGCGGGGAGACCCAGTACTTC.

V gene TRBV18 combines with J gene TRBJ1-2, with D perhaps TRBD1 (6 bases). Between the trimmed V and J ends, which lost 0 bases and 6 bases, there was a span of 11 bases. The germline V gene encodes CDR1 KGHSH and CDR2 LQKENI. The CDR3 runs 14 residues. CDR3 loop: CASSPPDRRNGYTF. CDR3 nucleotide sequence: TGTGCCAGCTCACCACCGGACAGAAGAAATGGCTACACCTTC.

V gene TRBV21-1 combines with J gene TRBJ2-5; no check of the table's D call, TRBD1, against the DNA was made. TRBV21-1 is assigned pseudogene status. This CDR3 is built from 12 residues. This CDR3 is CARDRGEETQYF. CDR3 sequence (DNA): TGTGCCAGGGACAGGGGGGAAGAGACCCAGTACTTC.

This chain uses TRBV5-4 with TRBJ1-3; D might be TRBD1 (6 bases). The germline V gene has CDR1 SGHNT and CDR2 YYREEE (reference sequence). This CDR3 comprises 13 residues. Between the trimmed V and J ends, which lost 6 bases and 4 bases, there was a span of 11 bases. The CDR3 protein is CASTLQGGNTIYF. The CDR3 DNA sequence: TGTGCCAGCACCCTCCAGGGGGGAAACACCATATATTTT.

The V call is TRBV7-2, the J call TRBJ1-1, with TRBD1 identical over 12 bases. Germline V gene lookup returns CDR1 SGHTA and CDR2 FQGNSA. The CDR3 is 16 amino acids. The ends lost 1 base at V and 5 bases at J; junction bases unmatched: 5. The CDR3 sequence is CASSLGDRGRRTEAFF. CDR3 DNA sequence: TGTGCCAGCAGCTTAGGGGACAGGGGGCGCAGGACTGAAGCTTTCTTT.

The chain links TRBV18 to TRBJ2-3, with 8 bases identical to TRBD2. CDR3 length: 14 residues. Losses at the gene ends were 0 bases for V and 9 bases for J; bases not matched to a gene: 5. Germline-derived CDR1 and CDR2 are KGHSH and LQKENI. Here the CDR3 DNA reads TGTGCCAGCTCACCACCGAACGGGGGGGGGACGCAGTATTTT. Protein: CASSPPNGGGTQYF. Variable domain in full (rest from reference TRBV18 and TRBJ2-3): NAGVMQNPRHLVRRRGQEARLRCSPMKGHSHVYWYRQLPEEGLKFMVYLQKENIIDESGMPKERFSAEFPKEGPSILRIQQVVRGDSAAYFCASSPPNGGGTQYFGPGTRLTVL.

J is TRBJ1-4 and V is TRBV2; weak D call: TRBD1 (6 bases). V lost 6 bases to trimming and J lost 4 bases, with 12 bases between them. The CDR3 is 14 residues long. Germline CDR1 and CDR2: SNHLY and FYNNEI. The CDR3 bases are TGTGCCAGCAGACTACAGGGAAATAATGAAAAACTGTTTTTT. Translation: CASRLQGNNEKLFF.

The chain couples TRBV4-3 to TRBJ1-2, with no clear D. V gave up 4 bases and J gave up 2 bases, with 14 bases separating them. Looked up from germline, CDR1 is LGHNA and CDR2 is YSLEER. The CDR3 is made up of 15 amino acids. The CDR3 loop reads CASSLRARGNYGYTF. The CDR3 DNA is TGCGCCAGCAGCCTACGGGCCCGGGGAAACTATGGCTACACCTTC.

This chain connects TRBV10-3 to TRBJ2-7; 10 bases line up with TRBD1. From germline, CDR1 is ENHRY and CDR2 SYGVKD. V shed 7 bases, J shed 1 base, and the junction held 1 base outside the gene matches. The CDR3 is made up of 13 amino acids. CDR3 nucleotide sequence: TGTGCCATCACGGGACAGGGGTCCTACGAGCAGTACTTC. Its protein is CAITGQGSYEQYF.

This clone appeared a single time. The V call is TRBV13, the J call TRBJ1-5; D is perhaps TRBD1 (5 bases). The CDR3 totals 15 residues. Germline assignment: CDR1 PRHDT and CDR2 FYEKMQ (reference sequence). V shed 0 bases and J shed 6 bases, with 12 bases lying between them. The CDR3 here is CASSLGSMQGQPQHF. The CDR3 nucleotides are TGTGCCAGCAGCTTAGGGTCTATGCAGGGTCAGCCCCAGCATTTT.

The CDR3 reads CASSLIPPLAGVITDTQYF. The CDR3 nucleotides read TGTGCCAGCAGCTTAATCCCCCCACTAGCGGGAGTTATCACAGATACGCAGTATTTT. This rearrangement joins TRBV7-2 to TRBJ2-3, with 11 bases fitting TRBD2. V lost 2 bases and J lost 2; bases outside the gene matches: 12. This CDR3 is built from 19 residues. Germline values: CDR1 SGHTA, CDR2 FQGNSA.

The chain recombines TRBV5-6 with TRBJ1-2, with 9 bases fitting TRBD1. The junction had 2 bases not matched to a gene; V was cut back by 1 base and J by 4 bases. CDR1 and CDR2 from the germline V gene are SGHDT and YYEEEE. This CDR3 comprises 14 residues. CDR3 in DNA: TGTGCCAGCAGCTTGCGACAGGGGGTCTATGGCTACACCTTC. It encodes CASSLRQGVYGYTF.

The gene calls are TRBV19 and TRBJ1-5; perhaps TRBD1 as D (5 bases). Deletions cut 1 base from V and 9 bases from J, with 10 bases between. In germline, CDR1 is LNHDA, CDR2 SQIVND (reference sequence). The CDR3 contains 13 residues. DNA of the CDR3: TGTGCCAGTAGTATAGGCGGCCAGGGGCCCCAGCATTTT. Its protein is CASSIGGQGPQHF.

CDR3 sequence (DNA): TGTGCCAGCAGACAAGCGGGGGGGCGAAAGAGCACAGATACGCAGTATTTT. This translates into CASRQAGGRKSTDTQYF. The chain recombines TRBV7-9 with TRBJ2-3; 10 nucleotides line up with TRBD2. Per the germline V gene, CDR1 is SEHNR and CDR2 is FQNEAQ (reference sequence). The trim removed 6 bases at V and 0 bases at J, leaving 9 bases unmatched. This CDR3 spans 17 amino acids. The full variable domain, with the rest looked up from reference TRBV7-9 and TRBJ2-3, is DTGVSQNPRHKITKRGQNVTFRCDPISEHNRLYWYRQTLGQGPEFLTYFQNEAQLEKSRLLSDRFSAERPKGSFSTLEIQRTEQGDSAMYLCASRQAGGRKSTDTQYFGPGTRLTVL.

This rearrangement joins TRBV30 to TRBJ1-3; the D gene is possibly TRBD1 (5 bases). The V end was cut by 3 bases, the J end by 8 bases, with 23 bases between. This CDR3 has 16 amino acids. Germline V gene sequence: CDR1 GTSNPN, CDR2 SVGIG (reference sequence). The CDR3 nucleotides are TGTGCCTGGAGGGCTTTACGGGGGTCCGTCGGCGACACCATATATTTT. Amino acid sequence: CAWRALRGSVGDTIYF.

The chain joins TRBV2 to TRBJ2-6; D gene uncertain. The V end was cut by 8 bases, the J end by 5 bases, with 19 bases between. Germline lookup yields CDR1 SNHLY and CDR2 FYNNEI. The CDR3 runs to 16 residues. CDR3 region: CASPKPGASRANVLTF. CDR3 bases: TGTGCCAGCCCGAAGCCAGGCGCCTCGCGGGCCAACGTCCTGACTTTC.

The J gene is TRBJ1-1, the V gene TRBV6-5; the D gene is possibly TRBD1 (5 bases). The CDR3 extends over 12 amino acids. Trimming removed 5 bases at V and 11 bases at J, with 15 bases between. CDR1 MNHEY and CDR2 SVGAGI come from the germline V gene. The chain's CDR3 is CASSRDSRTAFF. DNA of the CDR3: TGTGCCAGCAGTCGGGACTCCAGGACGGCTTTCTTT.

This clone has a single count. The J gene is TRBJ2-5, the V gene TRBV19, with 11 bases lining up with TRBD1. Germline assignment: CDR1 LNHDA and CDR2 SQIVND (reference sequence). The V segment lost 7 bases and the J segment 5 bases; nucleotides outside the gene matches: 12. This CDR3 contains 16 residues. The CDR3 DNA sequence: TGTGCCAGTACAGGGGGGCGGACAGGGGGCAGCGAGACCCAGTACTTC. Translated, it gives CASTGGRTGGSETQYF.

In this sample, this clone turned up once. The V gene is TRBV6-6, the J gene TRBJ2-7; 9 nucleotides match TRBD1. This CDR3 comprises 14 residues. Unmatched junction bases numbered 9, after V lost 6 bases and J lost 6 bases. CDR1 is MNHNY and CDR2 is SVGAGI in the germline V gene (reference sequence). DNA of the CDR3: TGTGCCAGCAGAGGGCAGGACAGGGGTTTCGAGCAGTACTTC. Amino acids: CASRGQDRGFEQYF.